This TCR beta chain emerged from a study of blood T cell repertoires in COVID-19. Study-wide background: The origin of the acute and convalescent COVID-19 samples was the United States, Italy and Spain.

Per the study methods: Amplification from reference gene primers served as the basis for estimated nucleated cell counts. The table came from immunoSEQ multiplex PCR; TCRdb's copy has only in-frame clones and leaves some out. The DNA was the basis for D and trimming; V, J and clone size are from that table. The sample comprises roughly 68,000 clones, about 90% of which are singletons, and 5.5% to 8.5% rests with the top ten. V lost 7 bases to trimming and J lost 1 base, with 14 bases between them. The CDR3 has 13 amino acids. The germline gives CDR1 SQVTM, CDR2 ANQGSEA. This sequence was found in a woman older than 75 with active COVID-19. Sequenced input: peripheral blood. The rearrangement joins TRBV29-1 to TRBJ2-7; D is uncertain. CDR3 region: CSARWVESYEQYF. Written as DNA, the CDR3 is TGCAGCGCCAGGTGGGTTGAGTCCTACGAGCAGTACTTC.